The entry that follows covers one T cell receptor (beta chain) sequence. What it recognizes is unknown. Assay used: immunoSEQ multiplex PCR; TCRdb lists only in-frame clones, some missing. The sample lists some 30,000 clones; over 70% were seen once. This sample stems from a study of PD-L1 blockade in urothelial cancer. The V end was cut by 5 bases, the J end by 0 bases, with 14 bases between. The CDR3 loop spans 16 amino acids. Germline V gene sequence: CDR1 KGHSH, CDR2 LQKENI. The study's findings and limits: By 3 weeks, tumor-associated blood clones had expanded more in durable-benefit patients.

Urothelial carcinoma, locally advanced or metastatic, affected the patients. Peripheral blood mononuclear cells were collected from every patient before and during treatment, yielding between 1 and 8 samples per patient. The V call is TRBV18, the J call TRBJ2-4; possibly TRBD2 for D (5 bases). The sequencing used PBMCs, collected around atezolizumab (anti-PD-L1) treatment. The source is a man aged 45 to 65 with urothelial cancer. CDR3 nucleotide sequence: TGTGCCAGCTCAGAACTAGTTTCCCCAGCCAAAAACATTCAGTACTTC. Translating gives CASSELVSPAKNIQYF.